What follows are 13 T cell receptor beta chains derived from one specimen sequenced in a study of CD8+CD57+ T cells in acquired aplastic anemia. According to the study, genomic DNA was the template for TCR beta VDJ and CDR3 profiling. Via MiXCR, TCRdb re-called the reads, giving one row per CDR3 protein. The table lists fewer than 250,000 distinct CDR3 sequences, around 59% of them singletons. The source material was sorted CD4+, CD8+, or CD8+CD57+ T cells (not recorded which) from PBMCs. These receptors were taken from a human donor in good health, serving as a control.

J is TRBJ1-1 and V is TRBV19, with D unclear. This CDR3 spans 12 amino acids. Germline loops: CDR1 LNHDA, CDR2 SQIVND (reference sequence). The V gene lost 5 bases and the J gene lost 7 bases, with 11 bases spanning the gap. The CDR3 loop is CASSPPGIEAFF. The CDR3 DNA reads as TGTGCCAGTAGTCCTCCTGGGATTGAAGCTTTCTTT.

The chain recombines TRBV7-6 with TRBJ1-3; 7 nucleotides agree with TRBD1. The V segment lost 5 bases and the J segment 1 base; nucleotides outside the gene matches: 5. The germline V gene has CDR1 SGHVS and CDR2 FNYEAQ. The CDR3 sequence is 15 residues long. CDR3 bases: TGTGCCAGCAGCACAGGGGTCGGATCTGGAAACACCATATATTTT. Its protein product is CASSTGVGSGNTIYF.

About this clonotype: A junction boundary mismatches the germline segment, possibly from a read error. This chain joins TRBV14 and TRBJ1-6, with D possibly being TRBD1 (5 bases). The germline V gene has CDR1 SGHDN and CDR2 FVKESK. The CDR3 length is 15 residues. CDR3 in DNA: TGTGCCAGCAGCCAAGATCCAGGGACCGGTTCACCCCTCCATTTT. It encodes CASSQDPGTGSPLHF.

Ten or more counts support this clonotype. The genes are TRBV7-2 and TRBJ2-1, with TRBD2 matching over 8 bases. This CDR3 region has 17 residues. The germline V gene has CDR1 SGHTA and CDR2 FQGNSA. Unmatched junction bases numbered 25, after V lost 5 bases and J lost 16 bases. The CDR3 DNA follows: TGTGCCAGCAGCAGACAAACGGGGGGGCCGGCGGGGGGCCGGTTCTTCTTC. As protein: CASSRQTGGPAGGRFFF.

This clonotype was observed at least ten times. The chain links TRBV20-1 to TRBJ2-2; TRBD2 matches at 14 bases. There are 18 residues in the CDR3. V lost 0 bases, J lost 0 bases, and 3 bases stayed unmatched. CDR1 DFQATT and CDR2 SNEGSKA come from the germline V gene (reference sequence). CDR3 sequence (DNA): TGCAGTGCTAGAGATCGGACTAGCGGGGGGTCGAACACCGGGGAGCTGTTTTTT. This codes for CSARDRTSGGSNTGELFF.

This clonotype was observed many times. Written as DNA, the CDR3 is TGTGCCAGCAGTGAGCCACAGCCCCAGCATTTT. Protein: CASSEPQPQHF. V is TRBV6-1 and J is TRBJ1-5; no clear D. V was clipped by 3 bases and J by 7 bases, with 4 bases between them. Germline CDR1 reads MNHNS; CDR2 reads SASEGT. The CDR3 has 11 amino acids.

J is TRBJ2-2 and V is TRBV27; D may match TRBD1 or TRBD2 (6 bases each). V was clipped by 6 bases and J by 8 bases, with 16 bases between them. Germline-derived CDR1 and CDR2 are MNHEY and SMNVEV (reference sequence). This CDR3 has 14 residues. In DNA form, the CDR3 reads TGTGCCAGCAGCCGAGGGGGGCAGGTAGGGGAGCTGTTTTTT. Translating it yields CASSRGGQVGELFF.

This clonotype was detected ten times or more. V is TRBV7-9 and J is TRBJ2-7, with D perhaps TRBD1 (5 bases). With 0 bases removed from V and 5 bases from J, the gap between germline ends came to 11 bases. CDR1 is SEHNR and CDR2 is FQNEAQ in the germline V gene (reference sequence). CDR3 length: 14 amino acids. CDR3: CASSLARARDEQYF. CDR3 in DNA: TGTGCCAGCAGCTTAGCCAGGGCCCGGGACGAGCAGTACTTC. Looking up the rest from reference TRBV7-9 and TRBJ2-7 gives the full variable domain: DTGVSQNPRHKITKRGQNVTFRCDPISEHNRLYWYRQTLGQGPEFLTYFQNEAQLEKSRLLSDRFSAERPKGSFSTLEIQRTEQGDSAMYLCASSLARARDEQYFGPGTRLTVT.

The gene calls are TRBV13 and TRBJ1-1; D is perhaps TRBD1 (6 bases). Between the trimmed V and J ends, which lost 5 bases and 3 bases, there was a span of 13 bases. Germline loops: CDR1 PRHDT, CDR2 FYEKMQ (reference sequence). This CDR3 comprises 14 residues. Written as DNA, the CDR3 is TGTGCCAGCAGCCAACGGGGGGCGTACACTGAAGCTTTCTTT. Protein sequence: CASSQRGAYTEAFF.

The rearrangement uses TRBV7-9 and TRBJ1-1; 8 nucleotides line up with TRBD1. CDR1 is SEHNR, CDR2 FQNEAQ, per germline (reference sequence). The V segment lost 10 bases and the J segment 1 base; nucleotides outside the gene matches: 5. The CDR3 is 13 residues long. The DNA of the CDR3 is TGTGCCATCGACGACAGGGGGAACACTGAAGCTTTCTTT. Translation: CAIDDRGNTEAFF.

About this clonotype itself: Being one base from a much bigger clone, this may be a read error. The genes are TRBV7-2 and TRBJ2-3; TRBD1 matches at 9 bases. The CDR3 spans 15 residues. From germline, CDR1 is SGHTA and CDR2 FQGNSA. The DNA of the CDR3 is TGTGCCAGCAGCTTGGGCGGACAGGGGATATATACGCAGTGTTTT. The encoded protein is CASSLGGQGIYTQCF.

The chain carries TRBV12-3 or TRBV12-4 and TRBJ2-6; 7 nucleotides agree with TRBD1. The CDR3 totals 20 residues. The V and J ends lost 5 bases and 0 bases, in that order; junction bases with no gene match: 16. The CDR3 region is CASSPRPHRGILSGANVLTF. CDR3 DNA sequence: TGTGCCAGCAGTCCACGGCCCCACAGGGGTATACTCTCTGGGGCCAACGTCCTGACTTTC.

The V call is TRBV24-1, the J call TRBJ1-1; D gene ambiguous. This CDR3 spans 14 amino acids. The V end was cut by 4 bases, the J end by 3 bases, with 11 bases between. Germline CDR1 KGHDR, CDR2 SFDVKD. CDR3: CATSESGRDTEAFF. The CDR3, as DNA: TGTGCCACCAGTGAGTCAGGACGGGACACTGAAGCTTTCTTT.